The 19 T cell receptor beta chains below come from one sample, sequenced in a study of T cells after yellow fever vaccination. TCRdb re-called the 5' RACE reads through MiXCR, storing one row per CDR3 protein. Of roughly 120,000 distinct CDR3 sequences listed, roughly 7.2% are singletons. This material consisted of CD4+ T cells sorted from PBMCs, taken roughly seven weeks after the first yellow fever vaccination. Receptors originate from a man aged 18 to 29 who received the YFV17D yellow fever vaccine.

The chain carries TRBV12-3 or TRBV12-4 and TRBJ1-4; 9 bases map to TRBD1. This CDR3 is built from 15 residues. J lost 8 bases, V lost 6 bases, and 10 bases had no gene match. DNA for the CDR3: TGTGCCAGCAGGAGACCCGACAGGGGGGACGAAAAACTGTTTTTT. This codes for CASRRPDRGDEKLFF.

This clonotype was observed at least ten times. This chain connects TRBV25-1 to TRBJ2-2; 9 bases map to TRBD1. V shed 5 bases and J 3 bases; nucleotides not matched to a gene: 16. The CDR3 totals 19 residues. Germline V CDR1 and CDR2: MGHDK, SYGVNS. The CDR3 coding sequence is TGTGCCAGCAGTATTGGGCGACAGGGGGTTAGATCGTACACCGGGGAGCTGTTTTTT. Translation gives CASSIGRQGVRSYTGELFF.

At least ten counts were recorded for this clonotype. The V call is TRBV12-3 or TRBV12-4, the J call TRBJ2-7, with D perhaps TRBD2 (6 bases). The V end was cut by 7 bases, the J end by 1 base, with 20 bases between. This CDR3 contains 16 residues. CDR3: CASTQTGTPRSYEQYV. The CDR3 nucleotides read TGTGCCAGCACCCAGACCGGGACTCCGCGTTCCTACGAGCAGTACGTC.

This clonotype was seen ten or more times. The chain links TRBV4-1 to TRBJ1-5; D ambiguous. The CDR3 is 17 amino acids. V lost 4 bases and J 7 bases, leaving 23 bases between the germline ends. The germline V gene encodes CDR1 MGHRA and CDR2 YSYEKL. The CDR3 DNA is TGCGCCAGCAGCCCATCGGGAGAGGGTAATGTTTTACAGCCCCAGCATTTT. The encoded protein is CASSPSGEGNVLQPQHF.

This clonotype occurred many times. The chain is built from TRBV4-3 and TRBJ2-3; TRBD2 aligns across 9 bases. There are 16 residues in the CDR3. CDR1 is LGHNA and CDR2 is YSLEER in the germline V gene. V shed 1 base, J shed 1 base, and the junction held 3 bases outside the gene matches. CDR3: CASSQAGGGGTDTQYF. The CDR3 nucleotides read TGCGCCAGCAGCCAAGCCGGCGGGGGGGGCACAGATACGCAGTATTTT.

This clonotype was recorded many times. The J gene is TRBJ1-2, the V gene TRBV20-1; D unclear. The ends were cut back, 6 bases at V and 4 bases at J, with 21 bases in the middle. Germline assignment: CDR1 DFQATT and CDR2 SNEGSKA (reference sequence). CDR3 length: 15 amino acids. The CDR3 DNA is TGCAGTGCCAGCCCTCCGGGGAACCCCACCTATGGCTACACCTTC. Amino acid sequence: CSASPPGNPTYGYTF.

This clonotype was counted at least ten times. The chain links TRBV15 to TRBJ2-1; D may be TRBD2 (5 bases). Germline V gene data show CDR1 as LNHNV and CDR2 as YYDKDF (reference sequence). V gave up 0 bases and J gave up 4 bases, with 7 bases separating them. The CDR3 covers 14 residues. DNA of the CDR3: TGTGCCACCAGCAGAGATCCGGGGTACAATGAGCAGTTCTTC. Its protein is CATSRDPGYNEQFF.

Concerning this clonotype: A much larger clone lies a single base off, so this may be a read error. The V call is TRBV12-3 or TRBV12-4, the J call TRBJ2-5; 8 bases map to TRBD1. Trimming cost V 6 bases and J 5 bases; bases outside gene matches: 11. This CDR3 contains 15 residues. CDR3 sequence (DNA): TGTGCCAGCAGCCAAATCACAGGGGGTTTTGAGACCCAGTACTTC. Its protein product is CASSQITGGFETQYF.

The table lists this clonotype with many counts. The chain uses TRBV12-3 or TRBV12-4 and TRBJ2-2; 9 bases match TRBD2. The CDR3 is 16 residues long. J was trimmed by 6 bases and V by 3 bases; bases with no gene match: 8. CDR3 nucleotides: TGTGCCAGCAGTTTCCGGCCGGGACTAGCCTCCGGGGAGCTGTTTTTT. This encodes CASSFRPGLASGELFF.

This clonotype was seen repeatedly, ten times or more. The rearrangement links TRBV30 to TRBJ1-1; D not certain. V was cut by 2 bases and J by 7 bases, with 8 bases left in between. This CDR3 has 11 amino acids. CDR1 and CDR2 (germline): GTSNPN, SVGIG (reference sequence). In DNA form, the CDR3 reads TGTGCCTGGAGTCTGCAGGTTGAAGCTTTCTTT. This codes for CAWSLQVEAFF.

Points on this clonotype: The junction departs from germline at one end; a sequencing error may be responsible. The V gene is TRBV9, the J gene TRBJ1-4; unclear D gene. CDR1 is SGDLS, CDR2 YYNGEE, per germline. This CDR3 is 15 amino acids long. The CDR3 nucleotides read TGTGCCCGCAGCCCCTCAGTTGCAACTAATGAAAAACTGTTTTTT. It specifies CARSPSVATNEKLFF.

This clonotype was counted many times. The chain links TRBV3-1 to TRBJ1-5; tentatively, D is TRBD1 (5 bases). V shed 0 bases and J shed 7 bases, with 13 bases lying between them. Germline V gene data show CDR1 as LGHDT and CDR2 as YNNKEL (reference sequence). The CDR3 is 15 residues long. CDR3 sequence (DNA): TGTGCCAGCAGCCAAGATCCGGGGGGAGGGCAGCCCCAGCATTTT. Its protein product is CASSQDPGGGQPQHF. The variable domain in full, completed from reference TRBV3-1 and TRBJ1-5, reads DTAVSQTPKYLVTQMGNDKSIKCEQNLGHDTMYWYKQDSKKFLKIMFSYNNKELIINETVPNRFSPKSPDKAHLNLHINSLELGDSAVYFCASSQDPGGGQPQHFGDGTRLSIL.

The chain recombines TRBV9 with TRBJ2-5, with TRBD2 identical over 13 bases. V lost 0 bases to trimming and J lost 0 bases; unmatched junction nucleotides: 5. Germline loops: CDR1 SGDLS, CDR2 YYNGEE. This CDR3 contains 18 residues. CDR3 region: CASSVGTSGGVYQETQYF. The DNA for the CDR3 is TGTGCCAGCAGCGTAGGGACTAGCGGGGGCGTGTACCAAGAGACCCAGTACTTC. Looking up the rest from reference TRBV9 and TRBJ2-5 gives the full variable domain: DSGVTQTPKHLITATGQRVTLRCSPRSGDLSVYWYQQSLDQGLQFLIQYYNGEERAKGNILERFSAQQFPDLHSELNLSSLELGDSALYFCASSVGTSGGVYQETQYFGPGTRLLVL.

As to this clonotype: Possible read error: a much larger clone is one base away. The J gene is TRBJ2-3, the V gene TRBV9; a possible D gene is TRBD2 (6 bases). The CDR3 covers 12 residues. Trimming shortened V by 4 bases and J by 14 bases, and 17 bases separated the two germline ends. Germline V gene lookup returns CDR1 SGDLS and CDR2 YYNGEE. CDR3 in amino acids: CASSTFGGSLYF. The CDR3 coding sequence is TGTGCCAGCAGCACCTTTGGGGGGAGTCTGTATTTT.

This clonotype was picked up many times. The chain couples TRBV27 to TRBJ2-7; weak D call: TRBD1 (5 bases). With 6 bases removed from V and 10 bases from J, the gap between germline ends came to 16 bases. In germline, CDR1 is MNHEY, CDR2 SMNVEV (reference sequence). The CDR3 loop spans 12 amino acids. In nucleotides, the CDR3 is TGTGCCAGCAGCATAGCCCAGGGCCAACAGTACTTC. It encodes CASSIAQGQQYF.

Ten or more counts support this clonotype. The rearrangement links TRBV7-2 to TRBJ2-1; D unresolved. V was shortened by 1 base and J by 4 bases, with 5 bases between the two germline ends. CDR1 is SGHTA and CDR2 is FQGNSA in the germline V gene. This CDR3 has 13 residues. This CDR3 reads CASSLGPYNEQFF. CDR3 nucleotide sequence: TGTGCCAGCAGCTTAGGACCATACAATGAGCAGTTCTTC.

This clonotype was seen at least ten times. This chain links TRBV29-1 with TRBJ2-3; 7 nucleotides agree with TRBD1. V was clipped by 7 bases and J by 1 base; unmatched bases: 11. The CDR3 spans 15 residues. CDR1 and CDR2 from the germline V gene are SQVTM and ANQGSEA. The CDR3 region is CSAGDRARGTDTQYF. The CDR3 nucleotides read TGCAGCGCCGGAGACAGGGCGAGGGGCACAGATACGCAGTATTTT.

This clonotype was detected a few times. CDR3 protein: CASSYFLGKETQYF. The CDR3 coding sequence is TGTGCCAGCAGTTACTTTCTGGGAAAAGAGACCCAGTACTTC. The chain combines TRBV6-2 or TRBV6-3 with TRBJ2-5; D is ambiguous. The CDR3 runs to 14 residues. V was pared by 1 base and J by 3 bases, with 9 bases between. CDR1 is MNHEY and CDR2 is SVGEGT in the germline V gene.

This clonotype occurred many times. The chain links TRBV20-1 to TRBJ2-3, with TRBD2 matching 7 bases. The CDR3 has 14 residues. V gave up 1 base and J gave up 4 bases; unmatched junction bases: 5. CDR1 and CDR2 from the germline V gene are DFQATT and SNEGSKA (reference sequence). The CDR3 here is CSARVGGGADTQYF. The DNA for the CDR3 is TGCAGTGCTAGAGTAGGCGGGGGAGCAGATACGCAGTATTTT.